The 26 T cell receptor beta chains reported below all come from one sample, sequenced in a study of T-cell reconstitution after alpha-beta-depleted transplantation in children. Unique molecular identifiers were incorporated during preparation of the TCRbeta library. TCRdb itself ran the PCR reads through MiXCR, one entry per CDR3 protein. The sample consists of 210,000 or so distinct CDR3 sequences, 8% to 10% of them appearing once. The starting material was PBMCs from the stem cell graft donor, obtained from the stem cell graft. These receptors were taken from a human donor who donated a stem cell graft to a child with acute lymphoblastic leukemia.

This clonotype has only a few counts. V usage is TRBV4-1 and J usage is TRBJ2-7, with 7 bases that match TRBD1. The CDR3 consists of 14 residues. After removal of 4 bases from V and 4 bases from J, the junction contained 7 bases not matched to a gene. The germline CDR1 and CDR2 sequences are MGHRA and YSYEKL. The chain's CDR3 is CASSPDRTGYEQYF. CDR3 DNA: TGCGCCAGCAGCCCCGACAGGACAGGTTACGAGCAGTACTTC.

This clonotype was detected only a few times. The V gene is TRBV5-1, the J gene TRBJ2-7, with D possibly TRBD1 on 5 matching bases. Trimming pared 3 bases from V and 1 base from J, leaving 17 bases between. This CDR3 has 16 amino acids. CDR1 SGHRS and CDR2 YFSETQ come from the germline V gene. Written as DNA, the CDR3 is TGCGCCAGCAGCTCCCTCCCCCTGCAGGGATCCTACGAGCAGTACTTC. This sequence encodes CASSSLPLQGSYEQYF.

This clonotype showed up many times. The chain combines TRBV7-9 with TRBJ1-3, with D possibly being TRBD1 (5 bases). Trimming cost V 4 bases and J 4 bases, with 23 bases left between them. The CDR3 length is 18 residues. Germline V lookup: CDR1 SEHNR, CDR2 FQNEAQ (reference sequence). The DNA for the CDR3 is TGTGCCAGCAGCTCTGCGGGACTCGCACTCTTGGGAGGAAACACCATATATTTT. Translated, it gives CASSSAGLALLGGNTIYF.

This clonotype was observed many times. The chain recombines TRBV20-1 with TRBJ1-3, with D hard to call. Trimming took 0 bases from V and 1 from J, leaving 7 bases between them. In germline, CDR1 is DFQATT, CDR2 SNEGSKA (reference sequence). The length of the CDR3 is 14 residues. CDR3 nucleotide sequence: TGCAGTGCTAGAGACCAAAGATCTGGAAACACCATATATTTT. Protein sequence: CSARDQRSGNTIYF.

In this sample, this clonotype turned up a few times. The genes are TRBV5-1 and TRBJ2-3; D may correspond to TRBD1 or TRBD2 (6 bases each). There are 14 residues in the CDR3. V gave up 0 bases and J gave up 10 bases, with 15 bases separating them. Germline CDR1 and CDR2: SGHRS and YFSETQ. The CDR3 DNA is TGCGCCAGCAGCTTGGCCGGTCCCCGGGGGCCGCAGTATTTT. As protein: CASSLAGPRGPQYF.

The rearrangement joins TRBV4-2 to TRBJ1-6, with D perhaps matching TRBD1 (5 bases). The germline V gene encodes CDR1 LGHNA and CDR2 YNFKEQ. The V end was cut by 0 bases, the J end by 9 bases, with 15 bases between. CDR3 length: 16 residues. In DNA form, the CDR3 reads TGTGCCAGCAGCCAAGAGCCGGACAATGGTCGTTCACCCCTCCACTTT. Translation gives CASSQEPDNGRSPLHF.

This clonotype was recorded at least ten times. CDR3: CATSDFSETQYF. In DNA form, the CDR3 reads TGTGCCACCAGTGATTTCTCAGAGACCCAGTACTTC. This rearrangement joins TRBV24-1 to TRBJ2-5; D is ambiguous. CDR3 length: 12 residues. CDR1 and CDR2 from the germline V gene are KGHDR and SFDVKD. The ends were cut back, 1 base at V and 4 bases at J, with 3 bases in the middle.

The chain carries TRBV19 and TRBJ2-3; D is unclear. The germline V gene has CDR1 LNHDA and CDR2 SQIVND (reference sequence). The CDR3 has 18 residues. With 11 bases removed from V and 0 bases from J, the gap between germline ends came to 27 bases. The CDR3 reads CALITGDTLFISTDTQYF. CDR3 in DNA: TGTGCCCTGATTACGGGTGACACCTTATTCATTAGCACAGATACGCAGTATTTT.

This clonotype has more than one count but fewer than ten. This sequence joins TRBV6-5 and TRBJ2-5; unclear D gene. The V end was cut by 3 bases, the J end by 7 bases, with 9 bases between. The length of the CDR3 is 12 residues. Per the germline V gene, CDR1 is MNHEY and CDR2 is SVGAGI. Here the CDR3 reads CASSYSGVTQYF. The CDR3 region has the DNA TGTGCCAGCAGTTATAGTGGAGTGACCCAGTACTTC.

The rearrangement uses TRBV19 and TRBJ1-1; D is perhaps TRBD1 (5 bases). Germline values: CDR1 LNHDA, CDR2 SQIVND (reference sequence). Trimming cost V 8 bases and J 7 bases, with 14 bases left between them. The CDR3 has 12 residues. The CDR3 nucleotides read TGTGCCAGTCTAAACCCTCAGGGTGAAGCTTTCTTT. Its translation is CASLNPQGEAFF.

The chain employs TRBV6-5 and TRBJ1-1; 7 bases are a match to TRBD1. The CDR3 spans 17 residues. Germline values: CDR1 MNHEY, CDR2 SVGAGI. Trimming took 1 base from V and 0 from J; bases not matched to a gene: 8. The CDR3 is CASSYFGRGIMNTEAFF. The CDR3 region has the DNA TGTGCCAGCAGTTACTTTGGCAGGGGGATCATGAACACTGAAGCTTTCTTT.

This clonotype appeared many times. V usage is TRBV18 and J usage is TRBJ1-6, with D possibly TRBD1 on 5 matching bases. Germline values: CDR1 KGHSH, CDR2 LQKENI. The CDR3 is made up of 15 amino acids. V was shortened by 2 bases and J by 5 bases, with 10 bases between the two germline ends. CDR3 nucleotide sequence: TGTGCCAGCTCACCAGGAGGGGTCCATAATTCACCCCTCCACTTT. Encoded protein: CASSPGGVHNSPLHF.

This clonotype was counted at least ten times. The chain recombines TRBV7-2 with TRBJ2-3; the D is unclear. Germline V gene data show CDR1 as SGHTA and CDR2 as FQGNSA. The CDR3 contains 13 residues. V lost 5 bases and J 2 bases, leaving 8 bases between the germline ends. Here the CDR3 DNA reads TGTGCCAGCAGCGTCCGGAACACAGATACGCAGTATTTT. Protein sequence: CASSVRNTDTQYF. Complete variable domain (other parts from reference TRBV7-2 and TRBJ2-3): GAGVSQSPSNKVTEKGKDVELRCDPISGHTALYWYRQSLGQGLEFLIYFQGNSAPDKSGLPSDRFSAERTGGSVSTLTIQRTQQEDSAVYLCASSVRNTDTQYFGPGTRLTVL.

The chain has TRBV18 and TRBJ1-2, with D unclear. Trimming shortened V by 3 bases and J by 6 bases, and 11 bases separated the two germline ends. The CDR3 totals 13 residues. Germline CDR1 KGHSH, CDR2 LQKENI. CDR3 DNA: TGTGCCAGCTCACCCCGGGTATTGGATGGCTACACCTTC. This codes for CASSPRVLDGYTF.

The sample holds many counts of this clonotype. The DNA for the CDR3 is TGCGCCAGCAGCCCCACCCGTACAGGAGGGAACGAGCAGTACTTC. It is translated as CASSPTRTGGNEQYF. The V call is TRBV5-1, the J call TRBJ2-7; possibly TRBD2 for D (6 bases). Germline-derived CDR1 and CDR2 are SGHRS and YFSETQ. The CDR3 consists of 15 residues. V dropped 4 bases and J dropped 5 bases, with 19 bases sitting between them.

This clonotype was picked up a small number of times. The chain carries TRBV7-8 and TRBJ1-2, with 8 positions matching TRBD1. V lost 1 base to trimming and J lost 6 bases; unmatched junction nucleotides: 7. The germline gives CDR1 SGHVS, CDR2 FQNEAQ. The CDR3 loop spans 15 amino acids. This CDR3 reads CASSLDGTGQDGYTF. In nucleotides, the CDR3 is TGTGCCAGCAGCTTAGACGGGACGGGACAGGATGGCTACACCTTC.

This clonotype has at least ten counts. The CDR3 spells CASSLVLMIEKLFF. In DNA, the CDR3 is TGTGCCAGCAGTTTAGTTTTGATGATTGAAAAACTGTTTTTT. V is TRBV12-3 or TRBV12-4 and J is TRBJ1-4; D not resolved. V gave up 1 base and J gave up 7 bases, with 10 bases separating them. The CDR3 length is 14 residues.

This clonotype was counted a few times. The rearrangement uses TRBV11-2 and TRBJ2-5; D unresolved. This CDR3 is 14 amino acids long. V lost 0 bases and J lost 1, with 6 bases in between. CDR1 is SGHAT, CDR2 FQNNGV, per germline. CDR3 bases: TGTGCCAGCAGCTTAGATTTTAGCCAAGAGACCCAGTACTTC. Amino acid sequence: CASSLDFSQETQYF.

The rearrangement joins TRBV5-5 to TRBJ1-5; D possibly corresponds to TRBD1 (5 bases). Germline-derived CDR1 and CDR2 are SGHKS and YYEKEE (reference sequence). The CDR3 spans 17 residues. Deletions cut 0 bases from V and 6 bases from J, with 19 bases between. CDR3 sequence: CASSLVGLKGEGQPQHF. CDR3 bases: TGTGCCAGCAGCTTGGTTGGCCTCAAAGGGGAAGGTCAGCCCCAGCATTTT.

The sample holds many counts of this clonotype. The chain carries TRBV5-1 and TRBJ2-2; 9 bases map to TRBD1. CDR1 and CDR2 from the germline V gene are SGHRS and YFSETQ. The CDR3 runs to 15 residues. J was trimmed by 7 bases and V by 3 bases; bases with no gene match: 7. The CDR3 DNA reads TGCGCCAGCAGCTCCCTTACAGGGGGCAACGGGGAGCTGTTTTTT. Protein sequence: CASSSLTGGNGELFF. Drawing the rest from reference TRBV5-1 and TRBJ2-2, the complete variable domain is KAGVTQTPRYLIKTRGQQVTLSCSPISGHRSVSWYQQTPGQGLQFLFEYFSETQRNKGNFPGRFSGRQFSNSRSEMNVSTLELGDSALYLCASSSLTGGNGELFFGEGSRLTVL.

This clonotype was counted at least ten times. The CDR3, as DNA: TGTGCCAGCAGTTATACCCAAACAGGGGGCACTGAAGCTTTCTTT. It specifies CASSYTQTGGTEAFF. The chain carries TRBV6-5 and TRBJ1-1, with TRBD1 matching 8 bases. Germline V CDR1 and CDR2: MNHEY, SVGAGI. V lost 3 bases and J lost 4; bases outside the gene matches: 7. The CDR3 length is 15 residues.

This clonotype came up many times. This rearrangement joins TRBV12-3 or TRBV12-4 to TRBJ2-1; 8 nucleotides line up with TRBD1. The trim removed 8 bases at V and 8 bases at J, leaving 5 bases unmatched. The CDR3 loop spans 12 amino acids. CDR3 bases: TGTGCCAGCTCCAGGGGGCAGGATGAGCAGTTCTTC. Protein: CASSRGQDEQFF.

This clonotype was recorded a few times. This chain uses TRBV5-5 with TRBJ1-5; no definite D call. This CDR3 region has 15 residues. V was pared by 0 bases and J by 1 base, with 8 bases between. Germline assignment: CDR1 SGHKS and CDR2 YYEKEE (reference sequence). The CDR3 DNA reads as TGTGCCAGCAGCTTGGCCGTGAAGAGCAATCAGCCCCAGCATTTT. Amino acid sequence: CASSLAVKSNQPQHF.

J is TRBJ2-4 and V is TRBV2; D gene ambiguous. V lost 7 bases and J 0 bases, leaving 10 bases between the germline ends. The CDR3 loop spans 14 amino acids. Per germline, CDR1 SNHLY and CDR2 FYNNEI. CDR3 sequence reads: CASIWSLAKNIQYF. CDR3 in DNA: TGTGCCAGCATTTGGTCACTAGCCAAAAACATTCAGTACTTC.

This clonotype was recorded many times. This chain joins TRBV6-2 or TRBV6-3 and TRBJ1-1; D is possibly TRBD1 (6 bases). Germline V gene sequence: CDR1 MNHEY, CDR2 SVGEGT. CDR3 length: 15 amino acids. V lost 5 bases, J lost 0 bases, and 13 bases lay in between. The CDR3 nucleotides are TGTGCCAGCAGTCCAACAGGGTGGATGAACACTGAAGCTTTCTTT. As protein: CASSPTGWMNTEAFF.

There are many counts of this clonotype. The chain employs TRBV7-2 and TRBJ2-2; either TRBD1 or TRBD2 may supply D (5 bases each). Trimming cost V 2 bases and J 5 bases, with 15 bases left between them. Germline CDR1 reads SGHTA; CDR2 reads FQGNSA. This CDR3 has 16 residues. CDR3 DNA sequence: TGTGCCAGCAGCTTATTTCTGGGGGATTATACCGGGGAGCTGTTTTTT. As protein: CASSLFLGDYTGELFF. Full variable domain (remainder filled in from reference TRBV7-2 and TRBJ2-2): GAGVSQSPSNKVTEKGKDVELRCDPISGHTALYWYRQSLGQGLEFLIYFQGNSAPDKSGLPSDRFSAERTGGSVSTLTIQRTQQEDSAVYLCASSLFLGDYTGELFFGEGSRLTVL.